The rows below give T cell receptor beta chains drawn from one sample of a study of blood T cell repertoires in COVID-19. The protocol was immunoSEQ multiplex PCR, while the TCRdb copy is restricted to in-frame clones and leaves out a portion. The data show hundreds of thousands of clones, 85% to 90% seen once. The sample was PBMCs or T cells enriched from blood (not recorded which). The receptors shown here come from a man aged 45-65 years who had been exposed to COVID-19. CDR3s include the opening cysteine and the closing phenylalanine or tryptophan. D genes are given only for firm matches. Size is stated for part of the rows, as once, few or many counts, or as a class when the clone is expanded.

d_call: TRBD1; j_call: TRBJ2-3; clone_size: NA; v_call: TRBV3-1/TRBV3-2; cdr3_nt: TGTGCCAGCAGCCATACCGGGACAGGGGATATAGATACGCAGTATTTT; cdr3_aa: CASSHTGTGDIDTQYF
d_call: NA; j_call: TRBJ2-7; clone_size: NA; v_call: TRBV7-2; cdr3_nt: TGTGCCAGCAGCTCAGACAGGCTCTCCTACGAGCAGTACTTC; cdr3_aa: CASSSDRLSYEQYF
d_call: NA; j_call: TRBJ1-1; clone_size: once; v_call: TRBV5-1; cdr3_nt: TGCGCCAGCAGCTCCCTGACACCGGGGGTCACTGAAGCTTTCTTT; cdr3_aa: CASSSLTPGVTEAFF
d_call: NA; j_call: TRBJ2-1; clone_size: NA; v_call: TRBV28; cdr3_nt: TGTGCCAGCAGTTTACTTGGGACACAAAACAATGAGCAGTTCTTC; cdr3_aa: CASSLLGTQNNEQFF
d_call: NA; j_call: TRBJ2-1; clone_size: NA; v_call: TRBV7-9; cdr3_nt: TGTGCCAGCAGCTCCGGACTGAATGAGCAGTTCTTC; cdr3_aa: CASSSGLNEQFF
d_call: NA; j_call: TRBJ1-1; clone_size: NA; v_call: TRBV28; cdr3_nt: TGTGCCAGCAGGTTTACGGAGTCTAACACTGAAGCTTTCTTT; cdr3_aa: CASRFTESNTEAFF
d_call: NA; j_call: TRBJ1-3; clone_size: few; v_call: TRBV5-6; cdr3_nt: TGTGCCAGCAGCTTGGCAGGGATGAACGGAAACACCATATATTTT; cdr3_aa: CASSLAGMNGNTIYF
d_call: TRBD2; j_call: TRBJ2-1; clone_size: NA; v_call: TRBV19; cdr3_nt: TGTGCCAGTAGTACGCCCCCGGGACTAGCGGGAGGTTATGGCAATGAGCAGTTCTTC; cdr3_aa: CASSTPPGLAGGYGNEQFF
d_call: TRBD1; j_call: TRBJ2-7; clone_size: NA; v_call: TRBV7-9; cdr3_nt: TGTGCCAGCAGTCGGCCCGGGACAGGACGATACGAGCAGTACTTC; cdr3_aa: CASSRPGTGRYEQYF
d_call: TRBD1; j_call: TRBJ2-1; clone_size: NA; v_call: TRBV18; cdr3_nt: TGTGCCAGCTCACCAGGCGAGGGACAGGGTCGTTATGAGCAGTTCTTC; cdr3_aa: CASSPGEGQGRYEQFF
d_call: NA; j_call: TRBJ2-2; clone_size: NA; v_call: TRBV5-1; cdr3_nt: TGCGCCAGCAGCTTGGAGGAGGGAGTCGCCGGGGAGCTGTTTTTT; cdr3_aa: CASSLEEGVAGELFF
d_call: TRBD2; j_call: TRBJ2-1; clone_size: few; v_call: TRBV11-3; cdr3_nt: TGTGCCAGCAGCTTAGAACTAGCGGGTAACAATGAGCAGTTCTTC; cdr3_aa: CASSLELAGNNEQFF
d_call: NA; j_call: TRBJ1-5; clone_size: NA; v_call: TRBV19; cdr3_nt: TGTGCCAGTATCGCCTCGTGGGGCACCAGCAATCAGCCCCAGCATTTT; cdr3_aa: CASIASWGTSNQPQHF
d_call: NA; j_call: TRBJ1-5; clone_size: NA; v_call: TRBV4-1; cdr3_nt: TGCGCCAGCAGCCACCAGGGGAGGGGTAGGGGTCAGCCCCAGCATTTT; cdr3_aa: CASSHQGRGRGQPQHF
d_call: NA; j_call: TRBJ1-5; clone_size: NA; v_call: TRBV12-3/TRBV12-4; cdr3_nt: TGTGCCACCTCAGGGGCCAATCAGCCCCAGCATTTT; cdr3_aa: CATSGANQPQHF
d_call: NA; j_call: TRBJ2-1; clone_size: NA; v_call: TRBV29-1; cdr3_nt: TGCGTTACTCGGGGACTGGTCTACAATGAGCAGTTCTTC; cdr3_aa: CVTRGLVYNEQFF
d_call: TRBD1; j_call: TRBJ2-1; clone_size: NA; v_call: TRBV27; cdr3_nt: TGTGCCAGCAGTTTATTGGGACAGGGGTCCTACAATGAGCAGTTCTTC; cdr3_aa: CASSLLGQGSYNEQFF
d_call: TRBD1; j_call: TRBJ1-5; clone_size: NA; v_call: TRBV2; cdr3_nt: TGTGCCAGCAGGGCGCCCCTACAGGGGGGCAATCAGCCCCAGCATTTT; cdr3_aa: CASRAPLQGGNQPQHF
d_call: NA; j_call: TRBJ1-2; clone_size: once; v_call: TRBV19; cdr3_nt: TGTGCCAGTAGTATACAACAGGGTGTCAATGGCTACACCTTC; cdr3_aa: CASSIQQGVNGYTF
d_call: TRBD2; j_call: TRBJ2-3; clone_size: NA; v_call: TRBV19; cdr3_nt: TGTGCCAGGCGGAGCGGGGTTGACGAAGATACGCAGTATTTT; cdr3_aa: CARRSGVDEDTQYF
d_call: NA; j_call: TRBJ1-5; clone_size: NA; v_call: TRBV19; cdr3_nt: TGTGCCAGTAGTCGGGGTAGGAATCAGCCCCAGCATTTT; cdr3_aa: CASSRGRNQPQHF
d_call: NA; j_call: TRBJ2-2; clone_size: once; v_call: TRBV5-1; cdr3_nt: TGCGCCAGCAGCTTGGGGGTGGCAGGGATGCACACCGGGGAGCTGTTTTTT; cdr3_aa: CASSLGVAGMHTGELFF
d_call: NA; j_call: TRBJ2-5; clone_size: NA; v_call: TRBV3-1/TRBV3-2; cdr3_nt: TGTGCCAGCAGCCAAGATATCCACCAAGAGACCCAGTACTTC; cdr3_aa: CASSQDIHQETQYF
d_call: NA; j_call: TRBJ1-6; clone_size: NA; v_call: TRBV3-1/TRBV3-2; cdr3_nt: TGTGCCAGCAGCCAAGTCGGGGGGGATGTGATTAATTCACCCCTCCACTTT; cdr3_aa: CASSQVGGDVINSPLHF
d_call: NA; j_call: TRBJ1-5; clone_size: NA; v_call: TRBV29-1; cdr3_nt: TGCAGCGTTGAAGAAGGGGAGGGGCAGCCCCAGCATTTT; cdr3_aa: CSVEEGEGQPQHF
d_call: NA; j_call: TRBJ1-1; clone_size: NA; v_call: TRBV7-2; cdr3_nt: TGTGCCAGCAGTCCTCGGTTGACTGAAGCTTTCTTT; cdr3_aa: CASSPRLTEAFF
d_call: NA; j_call: TRBJ2-3; clone_size: NA; v_call: TRBV28; cdr3_nt: TGTGCCAGCAGTTGGGTGACCGGGAGCACAGATACGCAGTATTTT; cdr3_aa: CASSWVTGSTDTQYF
d_call: TRBD2; j_call: TRBJ2-5; clone_size: NA; v_call: TRBV5-1; cdr3_nt: TGCGCCAGCAGCTGGGGACTAGCGGGACCCCAAGAGACCCAGTACTTC; cdr3_aa: CASSWGLAGPQETQYF
d_call: TRBD1; j_call: TRBJ1-6; clone_size: NA; v_call: TRBV7-3; cdr3_nt: TGTGCCAGCAGCCTGGACAGGGGGACACCCCTCCACTTT; cdr3_aa: CASSLDRGTPLHF
d_call: TRBD1; j_call: TRBJ1-2; clone_size: NA; v_call: TRBV10-3; cdr3_nt: TGTGCCATCAGTCCGACAGGGGTAGATGGCTACACCTTC; cdr3_aa: CAISPTGVDGYTF
d_call: TRBD2; j_call: TRBJ2-1; clone_size: NA; v_call: TRBV9; cdr3_nt: TGTGCCAGCAGCGGTAGCGGGAGGGCCGACAATGAGCAGTTCTTC; cdr3_aa: CASSGSGRADNEQFF